This T cell receptor beta chain was obtained from a study of read filtering for tumor transcriptome and immune sequencing. Study at large: DNase treatment preceded whole-transcriptome library preparation. Per sample, TCR-region reads ranged about 4.05 to 10.27 million by IR-seq, roughly 75 to 1,400 by RNA-seq. Whole-study results and caveats: This fraction held mixed bone marrow immune cells after CD138-negative sorting.

This clonotype came up a few times. Its antigen remains unidentified. Trimming took off 2 bases at V and 4 bases at J, with 8 bases between the two ends. This CDR3 is built from 13 residues. Looked up from germline, CDR1 is KGHSH and CDR2 is LQKENI. This library used 300 to 450 ng RNA and molecular barcoded adaptors spanning alpha/delta and beta/gamma chains. From the reads, TCRdb called clonotypes with MiXCR, one entry per CDR3 protein. The sample holds roughly 61,000 distinct CDR3 sequences; approximately 13% are singletons and the top ten take 15% to 20%. The TCR comes from a donor at least 40 years old with multiple myeloma. The chain employs TRBV18 and TRBJ2-5; D gene ambiguous. The source material was a population of CD138-negative cells sorted from bone marrow. The CDR3 reads CASSPARRETQYF. The CDR3 DNA reads TGTGCCAGCTCACCAGCTCGGAGAGAGACCCAGTACTTC.